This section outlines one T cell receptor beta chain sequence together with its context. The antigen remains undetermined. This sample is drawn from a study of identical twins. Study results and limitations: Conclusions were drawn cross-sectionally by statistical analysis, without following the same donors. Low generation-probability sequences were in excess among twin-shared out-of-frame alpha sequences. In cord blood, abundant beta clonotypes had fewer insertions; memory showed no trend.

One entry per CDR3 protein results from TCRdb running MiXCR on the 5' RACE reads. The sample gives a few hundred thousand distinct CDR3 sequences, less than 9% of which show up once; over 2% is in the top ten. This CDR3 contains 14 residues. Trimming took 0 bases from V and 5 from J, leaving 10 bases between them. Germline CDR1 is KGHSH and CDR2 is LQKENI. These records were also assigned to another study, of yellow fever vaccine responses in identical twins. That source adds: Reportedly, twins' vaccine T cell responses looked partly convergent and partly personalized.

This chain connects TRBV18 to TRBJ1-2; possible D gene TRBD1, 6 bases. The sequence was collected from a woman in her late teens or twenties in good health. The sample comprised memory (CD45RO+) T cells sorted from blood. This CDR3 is CASSPPTGRYGYTF. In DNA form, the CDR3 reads TGTGCCAGCTCACCACCTACAGGGCGGTATGGCTACACCTTC.